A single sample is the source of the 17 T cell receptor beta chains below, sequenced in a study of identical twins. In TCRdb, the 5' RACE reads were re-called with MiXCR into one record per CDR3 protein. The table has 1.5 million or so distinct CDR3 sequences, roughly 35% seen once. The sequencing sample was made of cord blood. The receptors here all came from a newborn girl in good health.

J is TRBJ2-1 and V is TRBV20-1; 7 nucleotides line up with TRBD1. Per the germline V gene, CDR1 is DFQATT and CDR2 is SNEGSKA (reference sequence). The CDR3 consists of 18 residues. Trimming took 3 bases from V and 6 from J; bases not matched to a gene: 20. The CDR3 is CSASFGLIKRGRRNEQFF. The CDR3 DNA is TGCAGTGCTAGTTTTGGGTTGATTAAGAGGGGGCGGCGCAATGAGCAGTTCTTC.

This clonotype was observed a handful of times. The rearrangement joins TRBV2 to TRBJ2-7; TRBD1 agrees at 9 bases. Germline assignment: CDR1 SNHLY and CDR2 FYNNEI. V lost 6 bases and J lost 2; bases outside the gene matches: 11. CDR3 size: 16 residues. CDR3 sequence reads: CASSKGSGQGPYEQYF. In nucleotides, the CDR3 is TGTGCCAGCAGCAAAGGGTCGGGACAGGGCCCCTACGAGCAGTACTTC. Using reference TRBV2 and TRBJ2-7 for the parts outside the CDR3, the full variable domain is EPEVTQTPSHQVTQMGQEVILRCVPISNHLYFYWYRQILGQKVEFLVSFYNNEISEKSEIFDDQFSVERPDGSNFTLKIRSTKLEDSAMYFCASSKGSGQGPYEQYFGPGTRLTVT.

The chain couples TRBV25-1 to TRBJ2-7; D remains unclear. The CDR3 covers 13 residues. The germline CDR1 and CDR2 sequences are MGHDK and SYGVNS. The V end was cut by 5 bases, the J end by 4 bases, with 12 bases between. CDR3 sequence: CASSPAGRYEQYF. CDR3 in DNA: TGTGCCAGCAGTCCGGCCGGACGATACGAGCAGTACTTC.

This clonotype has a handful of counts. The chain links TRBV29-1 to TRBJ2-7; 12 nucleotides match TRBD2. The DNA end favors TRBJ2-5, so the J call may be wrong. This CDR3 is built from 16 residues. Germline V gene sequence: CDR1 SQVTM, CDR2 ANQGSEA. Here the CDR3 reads CSVGLRLAGVGETQYF. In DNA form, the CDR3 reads TGCAGCGTCGGCCTCCGACTAGCGGGAGTGGGGGAGACCCAGTACTTC.

The CDR3 DNA sequence: TGTGCCAGCAGCGTCGGACTAGCGGCAAGAGATACGCAGTATTTT. Amino acid sequence: CASSVGLAARDTQYF. This sequence joins TRBV2 and TRBJ2-3; 10 nucleotides match TRBD2. Germline V gene lookup returns CDR1 SNHLY and CDR2 FYNNEI. J gave up 5 bases and V 6 bases, and 8 bases lay outside the gene matches. This CDR3 spans 15 amino acids.

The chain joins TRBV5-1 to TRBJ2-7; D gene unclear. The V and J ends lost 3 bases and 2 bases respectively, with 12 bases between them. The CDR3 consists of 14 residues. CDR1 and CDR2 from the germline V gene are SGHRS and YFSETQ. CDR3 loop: CASSWADGPYEQYF. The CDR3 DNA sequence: TGCGCCAGCAGCTGGGCGGATGGCCCCTACGAGCAGTACTTC.

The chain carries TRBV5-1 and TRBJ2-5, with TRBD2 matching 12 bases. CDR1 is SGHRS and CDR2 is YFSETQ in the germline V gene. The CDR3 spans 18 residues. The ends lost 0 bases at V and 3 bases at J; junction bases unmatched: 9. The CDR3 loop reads CASSLALLAGGYKETQYF. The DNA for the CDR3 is TGCGCCAGCAGCTTGGCCTTACTAGCGGGAGGATACAAAGAGACCCAGTACTTC. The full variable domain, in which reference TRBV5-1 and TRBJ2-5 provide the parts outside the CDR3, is KAGVTQTPRYLIKTRGQQVTLSCSPISGHRSVSWYQQTPGQGLQFLFEYFSETQRNKGNFPGRFSGRQFSNSRSEMNVSTLELGDSALYLCASSLALLAGGYKETQYFGPGTRLLVL.

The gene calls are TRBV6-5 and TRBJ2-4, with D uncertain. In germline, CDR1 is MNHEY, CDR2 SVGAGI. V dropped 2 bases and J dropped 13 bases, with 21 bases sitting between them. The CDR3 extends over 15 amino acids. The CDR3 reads CASSYGGNSYNEQYF. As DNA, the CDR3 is TGTGCCAGCAGTTACGGCGGTAACTCCTACAATGAGCAGTACTTC.

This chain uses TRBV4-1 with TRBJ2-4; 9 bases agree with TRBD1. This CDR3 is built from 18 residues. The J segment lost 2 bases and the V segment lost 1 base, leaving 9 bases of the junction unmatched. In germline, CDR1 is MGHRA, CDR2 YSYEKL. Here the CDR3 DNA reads TGCGCCAGCAGCCAAGGGGGACAGGGAGGGAGGACCAAAAACATTCAGTACTTC. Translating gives CASSQGGQGGRTKNIQYF.

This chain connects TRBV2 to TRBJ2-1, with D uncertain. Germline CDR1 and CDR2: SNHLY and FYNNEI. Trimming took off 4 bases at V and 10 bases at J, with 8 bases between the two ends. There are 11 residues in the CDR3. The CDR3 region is CASSVTTEQFF. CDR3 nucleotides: TGTGCCAGCAGTGTGACGACCGAGCAGTTCTTC.

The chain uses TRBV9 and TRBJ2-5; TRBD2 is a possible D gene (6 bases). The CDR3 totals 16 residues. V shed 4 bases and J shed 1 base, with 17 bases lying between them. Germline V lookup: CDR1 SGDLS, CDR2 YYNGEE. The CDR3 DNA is TGTGCCAGCAGCCCCAAAGGAGGAGGGCTCCAAGAGACCCAGTACTTC. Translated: CASSPKGGGLQETQYF. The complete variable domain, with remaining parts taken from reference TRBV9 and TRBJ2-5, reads DSGVTQTPKHLITATGQRVTLRCSPRSGDLSVYWYQQSLDQGLQFLIQYYNGEERAKGNILERFSAQQFPDLHSELNLSSLELGDSALYFCASSPKGGGLQETQYFGPGTRLLVL.

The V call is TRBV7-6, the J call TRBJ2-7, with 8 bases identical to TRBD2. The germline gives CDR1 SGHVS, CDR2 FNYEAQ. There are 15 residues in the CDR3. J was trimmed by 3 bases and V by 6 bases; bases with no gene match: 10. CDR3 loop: CASSPLLAGYYEQYF. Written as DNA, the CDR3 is TGTGCCAGCAGTCCTCTCCTAGCGGGCTACTACGAGCAGTACTTC.

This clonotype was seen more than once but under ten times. The CDR3: CSAQGGLPYNEQFF. In nucleotides, the CDR3 is TGCAGTGCCCAGGGGGGCTTACCCTACAATGAGCAGTTCTTC. The chain links TRBV20-1 to TRBJ2-1; perhaps TRBD1 as D (7 bases). The CDR3 consists of 14 residues. The ends were cut back, 6 bases at V and 2 bases at J, with 14 bases in the middle. The V gene's germline CDR1 is DFQATT and CDR2 SNEGSKA (reference sequence).

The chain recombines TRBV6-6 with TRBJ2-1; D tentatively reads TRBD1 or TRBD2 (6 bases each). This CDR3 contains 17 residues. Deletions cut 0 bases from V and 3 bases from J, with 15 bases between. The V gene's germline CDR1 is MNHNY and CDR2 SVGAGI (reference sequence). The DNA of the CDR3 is TGTGCCAGCAGTTACTCGGGGGCTAGGGGGGTCTACAATGAGCAGTTCTTC. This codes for CASSYSGARGVYNEQFF.

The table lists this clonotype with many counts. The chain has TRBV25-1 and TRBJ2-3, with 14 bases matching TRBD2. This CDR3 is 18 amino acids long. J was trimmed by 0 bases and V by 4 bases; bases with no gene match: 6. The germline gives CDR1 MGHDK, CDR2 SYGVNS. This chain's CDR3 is CASSALTSGRGSTDTQYF. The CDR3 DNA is TGTGCCAGCAGTGCCCTGACTAGCGGGAGGGGTAGCACAGATACGCAGTATTTT. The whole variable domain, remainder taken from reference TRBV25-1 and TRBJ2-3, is EADIYQTPRYLVIGTGKKITLECSQTMGHDKMYWYQQDPGMELHLIHYSYGVNSTEKGDLSSESTVSRIRTEHFPLTLESARPSHTSQYLCASSALTSGRGSTDTQYFGPGTRLTVL.

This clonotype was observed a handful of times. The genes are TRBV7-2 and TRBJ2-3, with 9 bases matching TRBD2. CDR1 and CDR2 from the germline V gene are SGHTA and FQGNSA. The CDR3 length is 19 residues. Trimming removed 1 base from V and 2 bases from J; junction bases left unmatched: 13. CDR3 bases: TGTGCCAGCAGCTTAGTGGATTTGCTAGCGGGGACCCTCACAGATACGCAGTATTTT. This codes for CASSLVDLLAGTLTDTQYF.

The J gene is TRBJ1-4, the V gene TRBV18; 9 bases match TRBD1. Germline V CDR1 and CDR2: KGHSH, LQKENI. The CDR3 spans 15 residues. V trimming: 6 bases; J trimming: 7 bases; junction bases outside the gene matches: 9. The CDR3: CASSREGQGGEKLFF. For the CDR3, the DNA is TGTGCCAGCTCTCGAGAGGGACAGGGTGGTGAAAAACTGTTTTTT.